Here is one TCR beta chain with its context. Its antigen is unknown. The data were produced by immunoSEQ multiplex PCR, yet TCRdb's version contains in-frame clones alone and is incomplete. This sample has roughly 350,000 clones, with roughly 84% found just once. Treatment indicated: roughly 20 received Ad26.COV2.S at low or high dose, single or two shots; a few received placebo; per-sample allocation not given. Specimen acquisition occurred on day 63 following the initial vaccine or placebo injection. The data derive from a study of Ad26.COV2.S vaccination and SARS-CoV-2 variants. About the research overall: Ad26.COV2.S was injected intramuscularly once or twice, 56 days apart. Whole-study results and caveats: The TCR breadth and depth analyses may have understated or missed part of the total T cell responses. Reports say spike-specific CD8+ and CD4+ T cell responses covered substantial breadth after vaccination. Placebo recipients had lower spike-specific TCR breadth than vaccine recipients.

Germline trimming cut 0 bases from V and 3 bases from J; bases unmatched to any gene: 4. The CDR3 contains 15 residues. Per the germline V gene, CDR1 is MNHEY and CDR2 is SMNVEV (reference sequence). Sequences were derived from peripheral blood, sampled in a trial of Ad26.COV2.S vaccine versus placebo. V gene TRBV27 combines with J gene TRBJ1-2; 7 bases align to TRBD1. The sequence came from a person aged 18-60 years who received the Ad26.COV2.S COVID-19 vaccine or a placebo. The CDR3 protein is CASSLSPGGHYGYTF. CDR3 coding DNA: TGTGCCAGCAGTTTATCCCCAGGGGGACACTATGGCTACACCTTC.